Below are 22 T cell receptor beta chains sequenced from a single sample in a study of CD8 T cells in ankylosing spondylitis. Findings of the study overall: Ankylosing spondylitis blood seemed to carry a telltale TCR beta motif made of about 8 highly homologous variants.

TCRdb processed the 5' RACE reads anew with MiXCR; each CDR3 protein has one entry. Among about 840,000 distinct CDR3 sequences listed, approximately 10% were seen once. Their antigens remain unidentified. Sample: blood, either unsorted or a sorted T cell fraction (not recorded which). The receptor set was obtained from a male donor with ankylosing spondylitis.

This clonotype was recorded many times. V usage is TRBV6-6 and J usage is TRBJ1-5; D is possibly TRBD1 (6 bases). Trimming pared 6 bases from V and 0 bases from J, leaving 15 bases between. The CDR3 sequence is 16 residues long. Per germline, CDR1 MNHNY and CDR2 SVGAGI (reference sequence). CDR3 sequence reads: CASSPGHPYSNQPQHF. CDR3 sequence (DNA): TGTGCCAGCAGCCCGGGACACCCTTATAGCAATCAGCCCCAGCATTTT.

V gene TRBV10-3 combines with J gene TRBJ2-2, with 7 bases fitting TRBD1. With V trimmed by 6 bases and J by 3 bases, 4 bases remained unmatched. The germline CDR1 and CDR2 sequences are ENHRY and SYGVKD. This CDR3 contains 14 residues. CDR3 sequence: CAISSDRDTGELFF. The CDR3 DNA follows: TGTGCCATCAGCTCCGACAGGGACACCGGGGAGCTGTTTTTT.

This clonotype was seen only a few times. The rearrangement links TRBV6-2 or TRBV6-3 to TRBJ2-1; TRBD1 might be the D (6 bases). Trimming pared 7 bases from V and 3 bases from J, leaving 25 bases between. The CDR3 length is 18 residues. Germline values: CDR1 MNHEY, CDR2 SVGEGT. CDR3 sequence: CASTKGIWTVKLYNEQFF. The CDR3 DNA sequence: TGTGCCAGCACCAAAGGTATTTGGACAGTTAAACTCTACAATGAGCAGTTCTTC.

CDR3 in DNA: TGTGCCAGCAGCTTATCCCTGGGACAGGGTCGTTTTGAAGCTTTCTTT. This codes for CASSLSLGQGRFEAFF. The V gene is TRBV7-9, the J gene TRBJ1-1, with 9 positions matching TRBD1. V gave up 2 bases and J gave up 7 bases; unmatched junction bases: 11. From germline, CDR1 is SEHNR and CDR2 FQNEAQ (reference sequence). This CDR3 region has 16 residues.

The chain couples TRBV6-1 to TRBJ1-6; D not resolved. Trimming took 6 bases from V and 9 from J, leaving 21 bases between them. Per the germline V gene, CDR1 is MNHNS and CDR2 is SASEGT. The CDR3 length is 16 residues. CDR3 loop: CASSPNGGIRISPLHF. The CDR3 nucleotides are TGTGCCAGCAGCCCTAATGGAGGGATTCGGATTTCACCCCTCCACTTT.

This clonotype was found many times. The rearrangement joins TRBV6-2 or TRBV6-3 to TRBJ2-7; D possibly matches TRBD1 or TRBD2 (5 bases each). V gave up 6 bases and J gave up 0 bases, with 15 bases separating them. Germline V gene sequence: CDR1 MNHEY, CDR2 SVGEGT. The CDR3 has 15 amino acids. The CDR3 coding sequence is TGTGCCAGCAGGACCGGGGACCGGAGCTCCTACGAGCAGTACTTC. Its protein product is CASRTGDRSSYEQYF.

The V call is TRBV20-1, the J call TRBJ2-3; no firm D call. Per germline, CDR1 DFQATT and CDR2 SNEGSKA (reference sequence). V shed 5 bases and J shed 0 bases, with 6 bases lying between them. The CDR3 is made up of 12 amino acids. The CDR3 loop is CSALHSTDTQYF. The DNA for the CDR3 is TGCAGTGCTCTACACAGCACAGATACGCAGTATTTT.

The chain recombines TRBV28 with TRBJ1-1, with unresolved D. The CDR3 runs to 11 residues. V lost 8 bases and J 6 bases, leaving 10 bases between the germline ends. CDR1 is MDHEN, CDR2 SYDVKM, per germline. In DNA, the CDR3 is TGTGCCAGCGGCAGCGTCGCTGAAGCTTTCTTT. Encoded protein: CASGSVAEAFF. Full variable domain (missing parts from reference TRBV28 and TRBJ1-1): DVKVTQSSRYLVKRTGEKVFLECVQDMDHENMFWYRQDPGLGLRLIYFSYDVKMKEKGDIPEGYSVSREKKERFSLILESASTNQTSMYLCASGSVAEAFFGQGTRLTVV.

The chain uses TRBV20-1 and TRBJ2-7; possibly TRBD2 for D (7 bases). There are 12 residues in the CDR3. Looked up from germline, CDR1 is DFQATT and CDR2 is SNEGSKA (reference sequence). V was trimmed by 6 bases and J by 5 bases, leaving 14 bases between them. The CDR3 DNA is TGCAGTGCCGGTGGCGGGGGCCACGAGCAGTACTTC. Protein sequence: CSAGGGGHEQYF.

The genes are TRBV5-1 and TRBJ2-7; 11 bases agree with TRBD2. There are 16 residues in the CDR3. The V and J ends lost 0 bases and 3 bases, in that order; junction bases with no gene match: 5. CDR1 and CDR2 (germline): SGHRS, YFSETQ. The CDR3 nucleotides are TGCGCCAGCAGCTTGGGACTAGCGGGACGTCACTACGAGCAGTACTTC. It encodes CASSLGLAGRHYEQYF.

This clonotype was recorded at least ten times. The rearrangement links TRBV28 to TRBJ1-2; no clear D. The CDR3 covers 13 residues. The V gene's germline CDR1 is MDHEN and CDR2 SYDVKM. V shed 3 bases and J shed 4 bases, with 9 bases lying between them. The CDR3 DNA reads as TGTGCCAGCAGTTTTGTTCAGAGCTATGGCTACACCTTC. It translates to CASSFVQSYGYTF.

This clonotype has just a few counts. The chain combines TRBV7-2 with TRBJ1-5; TRBD1 aligns across 7 bases. V gave up 5 bases and J gave up 6 bases; unmatched junction bases: 10. Germline V gene sequence: CDR1 SGHTA, CDR2 FQGNSA. This CDR3 comprises 15 residues. This chain's CDR3 is CASSRYRGIGQPQHF. For the CDR3, the DNA is TGTGCCAGCAGCAGATACAGGGGCATCGGTCAGCCCCAGCATTTT.

This clonotype was observed at least ten times. This chain uses TRBV11-2 with TRBJ2-1, with 8 positions matching TRBD2. The junction had 8 bases not matched to a gene; V was cut back by 1 base and J by 12 bases. The germline gives CDR1 SGHAT, CDR2 FQNNGV. This CDR3 contains 14 residues. In DNA form, the CDR3 reads TGTGCCAGCAGCTTAGCGGGGGGGACCCCCCTGCAGTTCTTC. Its protein product is CASSLAGGTPLQFF. The variable domain in full, with the rest retrieved from reference TRBV11-2 and TRBJ2-1, is EAGVAQSPRYKIIEKRQSVAFWCNPISGHATLYWYQQILGQGPKLLIQFQNNGVVDDSQLPKDRFSAERLKGVDSTLKIQPAKLEDSAVYLCASSLAGGTPLQFFGPGTRLTVL.

The V and J genes are TRBV9 and TRBJ1-2; D call uncertain. CDR3 size: 14 residues. Trimming took off 0 bases at V and 8 bases at J, with 14 bases between the two ends. Germline V CDR1 and CDR2: SGDLS, YYNGEE. CDR3 residues: CASSVDPGSGGYTF. The CDR3 coding sequence is TGTGCCAGCAGCGTAGACCCTGGGTCTGGCGGCTACACCTTC.

The chain joins TRBV6-1 to TRBJ1-1, with D uncertain. The V end was cut by 6 bases, the J end by 4 bases, with 18 bases between. Germline CDR1 and CDR2: MNHNS and SASEGT. This CDR3 is 15 amino acids long. CDR3 residues: CASSPDRPLGTEAFF. CDR3 bases: TGTGCCAGCAGCCCAGACCGGCCCTTGGGCACTGAAGCTTTCTTT.

This clonotype came up a few times. The rearrangement joins TRBV20-1 to TRBJ1-2; 11 nucleotides match TRBD1. The ends lost 6 bases at V and 6 bases at J; junction bases unmatched: 6. The CDR3 loop spans 13 amino acids. Germline V gives CDR1 DFQATT, CDR2 SNEGSKA (reference sequence). CDR3 amino acids: CSARTGGTDGYTF. In DNA, the CDR3 is TGCAGTGCCAGGACAGGGGGCACGGATGGCTACACCTTC.

In its sample, this clonotype was seen once. V is TRBV6-2 or TRBV6-3 and J is TRBJ2-5; perhaps TRBD1 as D (6 bases). This CDR3 has 15 residues. Trimming cost V 4 bases and J 5 bases, with 17 bases left between them. Germline V gives CDR1 MNHEY, CDR2 SVGEGT. CDR3 residues: CASSFRGEGSETQYF. The CDR3 nucleotides read TGTGCCAGCAGTTTCAGGGGCGAGGGGAGTGAGACCCAGTACTTC.

A few counts support this clonotype. The V and J genes are TRBV20-1 and TRBJ2-4; D gene unclear. Trimming pared 2 bases from V and 8 bases from J, leaving 13 bases between. Per germline, CDR1 DFQATT and CDR2 SNEGSKA (reference sequence). This CDR3 has 13 amino acids. CDR3 nucleotides: TGCAGTGCTAGACCTTTTAACCGGGACATTCAGTACTTC. Translated: CSARPFNRDIQYF.

At least ten counts were recorded for this clonotype. The genes are TRBV20-1 and TRBJ1-5; D unresolved. CDR3 size: 13 residues. V was cut by 5 bases and J by 0 bases, with 8 bases left in between. From germline, CDR1 is DFQATT and CDR2 SNEGSKA (reference sequence). Here the CDR3 reads CSAQVPSNQPQHF. In nucleotides, the CDR3 is TGCAGTGCTCAGGTTCCTAGCAATCAGCCCCAGCATTTT.

This clonotype was seen only a few times. The chain carries TRBV24-1 and TRBJ1-5; D not resolved. The CDR3 consists of 13 residues. Per the germline V gene, CDR1 is KGHDR and CDR2 is SFDVKD. Trimming removed 2 bases at V and 2 bases at J, with 3 bases between. CDR3 coding DNA: TGTGCCACCAGTGATTGGGGCAATCAGCCCCAGCATTTT. Translating gives CATSDWGNQPQHF.

V is TRBV6-5 and J is TRBJ1-2; D is ambiguous. This CDR3 contains 15 residues. V shed 0 bases and J shed 4 bases, with 12 bases lying between them. Germline loops: CDR1 MNHEY, CDR2 SVGAGI. CDR3 loop: CASSYSLKGGYGYTF. CDR3 nucleotide sequence: TGTGCCAGCAGTTACTCACTAAAGGGTGGCTATGGCTACACCTTC.

This clonotype was picked up a small number of times. This chain uses TRBV6-1 with TRBJ2-7; 11 nucleotides align to TRBD2. The CDR3 is made up of 13 amino acids. Germline CDR1 reads MNHNS; CDR2 reads SASEGT. The ends lost 6 bases at V and 4 bases at J; junction bases unmatched: 2. CDR3 in amino acids: CASSTSGRYEQYF. The CDR3 coding sequence is TGTGCCAGCAGCACTAGCGGGAGATACGAGCAGTACTTC.